Below are 28 T cell receptor beta chains sequenced from a single sample in a study of blood T cell repertoires in COVID-19. Produced via immunoSEQ multiplex PCR; TCRdb's table is partial and in-frame only. This sample has tens of thousands of clones; 85% to 90% occur once, and the top ten carry 4% to 5.5%. The sequenced sample was peripheral blood. These receptor sequences come from a woman aged 80 or over with acute or convalescent COVID-19.

The chain joins TRBV30 to TRBJ2-5, with no clear D. This CDR3 contains 14 residues. Trimming cost V 2 bases and J 1 base, with 11 bases left between them. Germline CDR1 and CDR2: GTSNPN and SVGIG (reference sequence). In DNA, the CDR3 is TGTGCCTGGAGTTACATAGACTTCCAAGAGACCCAGTACTTC. Its protein is CAWSYIDFQETQYF.

V usage is TRBV3-1 (or the pseudogene TRBV3-2) and J usage is TRBJ2-7, with D perhaps TRBD1 (5 bases). Germline loops: CDR1 LGHDT, CDR2 YNNKEL (reference sequence). The ends were cut back, 0 bases at V and 7 bases at J, with 19 bases in the middle. The CDR3 totals 16 residues. The CDR3 spells CASSQDLGHLKTEQYF. CDR3 in DNA: TGTGCCAGCAGCCAAGATCTCGGACACCTTAAAACAGAGCAGTACTTC.

The CDR3 spells CASSQGQGNYGYTF. In DNA, the CDR3 is TGCGCCAGCAGCCAGGGACAGGGGAACTATGGCTACACCTTC. V usage is TRBV5-1 and J usage is TRBJ1-2; 10 nucleotides match TRBD1. CDR1 and CDR2 (germline): SGHRS, YFSETQ. This CDR3 contains 14 residues. The ends lost 4 bases at V and 2 bases at J; junction bases unmatched: 2.

The chain uses TRBV11-2 and TRBJ2-3; D may be TRBD1 (5 bases). V was shortened by 5 bases and J by 3 bases, with 6 bases between the two germline ends. CDR1 SGHAT and CDR2 FQNNGV come from the germline V gene. This CDR3 is built from 12 residues. CDR3 loop: CASSQGTDTQYF. The CDR3 DNA follows: TGTGCCAGCAGCCAGGGTACAGATACGCAGTATTTT.

This chain connects TRBV9 to TRBJ2-1, with TRBD2 matching 9 bases. The CDR3 contains 15 residues. V lost 4 bases and J lost 7; bases outside the gene matches: 9. Germline V gene lookup returns CDR1 SGDLS and CDR2 YYNGEE. CDR3 sequence (DNA): TGTGCCAGCAGCCCCCGAGGAGCGGGAGGTAATGAGCAGTTCTTC. Translation gives CASSPRGAGGNEQFF.

This chain joins TRBV5-1 and TRBJ1-1; D remains ambiguous. The CDR3 sequence is 13 residues long. Germline CDR1 is SGHRS and CDR2 is YFSETQ. Trimming cost V 2 bases and J 0 bases, with 5 bases left between them. The CDR3 region has the DNA TGCGCCAGCAGCTTTCAAATGAACACTGAAGCTTTCTTT. It codes for CASSFQMNTEAFF.

The J gene is TRBJ1-2, the V gene TRBV6-2 or TRBV6-3; D is unresolved. The V and J ends lost 6 bases and 7 bases respectively, with 12 bases between them. The germline V gene encodes CDR1 MNHEY and CDR2 SVGEGT. There are 12 residues in the CDR3. This CDR3 is CASRPSSFGYTF. The CDR3 DNA is TGTGCCAGCAGACCTTCCTCGTTTGGCTACACCTTC.

The J gene is TRBJ2-7, the V gene TRBV6-5, with a tentative D call TRBD1 (6 bases). The V and J ends lost 6 bases and 3 bases respectively, with 15 bases between them. This CDR3 has 14 amino acids. The germline V gene has CDR1 MNHEY and CDR2 SVGAGI. The CDR3 region is CASSLGQPNYEQYF. Here the CDR3 DNA reads TGTGCCAGCAGCTTAGGACAGCCGAACTACGAGCAGTACTTC.

The gene calls are TRBV18 and TRBJ1-5; the D gene is possibly TRBD1 (5 bases). The CDR3 has 14 residues. V was trimmed by 6 bases and J by 4 bases, leaving 13 bases between them. Looked up from germline, CDR1 is KGHSH and CDR2 is LQKENI. The chain's CDR3 is CASSRGESNQPQHF. The CDR3 bases are TGTGCCAGCTCGCGGGGGGAGTCGAATCAGCCCCAGCATTTT. Full variable domain (remainder filled in from reference TRBV18 and TRBJ1-5): NAGVMQNPRHLVRRRGQEARLRCSPMKGHSHVYWYRQLPEEGLKFMVYLQKENIIDESGMPKERFSAEFPKEGPSILRIQQVVRGDSAAYFCASSRGESNQPQHFGDGTRLSIL.

The chain recombines TRBV19 with TRBJ2-1; D may be TRBD2 (6 bases). Trimming cost V 1 base and J 0 bases, with 10 bases left between them. The CDR3 runs 16 residues. Germline V gives CDR1 LNHDA, CDR2 SQIVND (reference sequence). The CDR3 spells CASSIGRDFSYNEQFF. The CDR3 nucleotides read TGTGCCAGTAGTATAGGCCGGGACTTCTCCTACAATGAGCAGTTCTTC.

The J gene is TRBJ2-2, the V gene TRBV12-3 or TRBV12-4, with D hard to call. The CDR3 runs 13 residues. Trimming removed 5 bases at V and 4 bases at J, with 8 bases between. In DNA, the CDR3 is TGTGCCAGCAGTCCCTTGTCCACCGGGGAGCTGTTTTTT. Protein: CASSPLSTGELFF.

The chain is built from TRBV9 and TRBJ2-4; TRBD1 might be the D (5 bases). Trimming removed 0 bases at V and 13 bases at J, with 20 bases between. The CDR3 spans 15 residues. CDR1 and CDR2 from the germline V gene are SGDLS and YYNGEE. CDR3 amino acids: CASSVGPRQIQTQYF. The CDR3 region has the DNA TGTGCCAGCAGCGTAGGTCCACGACAGATTCAAACACAGTACTTC.

This chain uses TRBV4-1 with TRBJ2-7; 13 nucleotides match TRBD2. V was pared by 0 bases and J by 2 bases, with 7 bases of the junction left unmatched. The CDR3 runs to 18 residues. The V gene's germline CDR1 is MGHRA and CDR2 YSYEKL. The DNA of the CDR3 is TGCGCCAGCAGCCAAGAACAACTAGCGGGGGGGCCGACCTACGAGCAGTACTTC. It yields the protein CASSQEQLAGGPTYEQYF.

The chain links TRBV13 to TRBJ2-6, with TRBD1 matching over 8 bases. The CDR3 is made up of 15 amino acids. Germline CDR1 reads PRHDT; CDR2 reads FYEKMQ (reference sequence). Trimming removed 5 bases from V and 2 bases from J; junction bases left unmatched: 2. In DNA, the CDR3 is TGTGCCAGCAGCCCAGGGGGCCCTGGGGCCAACGTCCTGACTTTC. Translation gives CASSPGGPGANVLTF.

This sequence joins TRBV21-1 and TRBJ2-5; the table names TRBD1, a call not compared with the DNA. TRBV21-1 is described as a pseudogene. This CDR3 is 15 amino acids long. CDR3 nucleotides: TGTGCCAGCAGCAAAGCACTCAGGGTTGCAGAGACCCAGTACTTC. It encodes CASSKALRVAETQYF.

The genes are TRBV19 and TRBJ2-2; 9 bases line up with TRBD2. J was trimmed by 5 bases and V by 4 bases; bases with no gene match: 5. The CDR3 loop spans 15 amino acids. Germline-derived CDR1 and CDR2 are LNHDA and SQIVND (reference sequence). The CDR3 loop reads CASSRLAAGTGELFF. The CDR3 DNA follows: TGTGCCAGTAGTAGACTAGCGGCGGGAACCGGGGAGCTGTTTTTT.

V and J are TRBV7-2 and TRBJ1-1, with 7 bases fitting TRBD1. The CDR3 is made up of 13 amino acids. CDR1 and CDR2 from the germline V gene are SGHTA and FQGNSA. With V trimmed by 5 bases and J by 5 bases, 5 bases remained unmatched. CDR3 sequence (DNA): TGTGCCAGCAGCCAAGCCAGGGGGACTGAAGCTTTCTTT. Its translation: CASSQARGTEAFF.

The chain employs TRBV27 and TRBJ1-1, with TRBD1 matching over 7 bases. Germline-derived CDR1 and CDR2 are MNHEY and SMNVEV (reference sequence). With V trimmed by 3 bases and J by 1 base, 8 bases remained unmatched. The CDR3 covers 16 residues. The CDR3 DNA reads TGTGCCAGCAGTTTCCTATCCGGGACAGCGAACACTGAAGCTTTCTTT. This codes for CASSFLSGTANTEAFF.

This chain joins TRBV2 and TRBJ2-2, with a weak D call TRBD1 (7 bases). V lost 6 bases to trimming and J lost 5 bases, with 13 bases between them. The germline V gene encodes CDR1 SNHLY and CDR2 FYNNEI. The CDR3 contains 14 residues. CDR3 region: CASRLQGTTGELFF. The CDR3 region has the DNA TGTGCCAGCAGGTTACAGGGGACTACCGGGGAGCTGTTTTTT.

V is TRBV3-1 (or the pseudogene TRBV3-2) and J is TRBJ1-1; D is unresolved. The germline CDR1 and CDR2 sequences are LGHDT and YNNKEL (reference sequence). The CDR3 extends over 13 amino acids. Deletions cut 4 bases from V and 0 bases from J, with 6 bases between. This chain's CDR3 is CASSRVLNTEAFF. CDR3 DNA: TGTGCCAGCAGCCGCGTATTGAACACTGAAGCTTTCTTT.

In nucleotides, the CDR3 is TGTGCCAGCAGCTCCGGAGGTGGGGGGGGCACTGAAGCTTTCTTT. Its translation: CASSSGGGGGTEAFF. This rearrangement joins TRBV7-2 to TRBJ1-1, with a possible D match to TRBD1 (5 bases). Germline CDR1 reads SGHTA; CDR2 reads FQGNSA. The CDR3 has 15 amino acids. Trimming took off 4 bases at V and 4 bases at J, with 16 bases between the two ends. The whole variable domain, remainder taken from reference TRBV7-2 and TRBJ1-1, is GAGVSQSPSNKVTEKGKDVELRCDPISGHTALYWYRQSLGQGLEFLIYFQGNSAPDKSGLPSDRFSAERTGGSVSTLTIQRTQQEDSAVYLCASSSGGGGGTEAFFGQGTRLTVV.

The genes are TRBV15 and TRBJ1-4, with D uncertain. Trimming shortened V by 2 bases and J by 5 bases, and 9 bases separated the two germline ends. Germline CDR1 and CDR2: LNHNV and YYDKDF (reference sequence). The CDR3 length is 14 residues. CDR3 DNA sequence: TGTGCCACCAGCAGACCTGAGGAAAATGAAAAACTGTTTTTT. Its translation is CATSRPEENEKLFF.

This clone has only a few counts. This chain's CDR3 is CASSPDSRYTEAFF. CDR3 DNA sequence: TGTGCCAGCTCACCAGACAGCAGATACACTGAAGCTTTCTTT. The chain is built from TRBV18 and TRBJ1-1; weak D call: TRBD1 (5 bases). The ends were cut back, 2 bases at V and 3 bases at J, with 10 bases in the middle. The germline V gene encodes CDR1 KGHSH and CDR2 LQKENI. The CDR3 is 14 residues long.

The chain links TRBV19 to TRBJ1-2; 7 bases are shared with TRBD1. V shed 4 bases and J 2 bases; nucleotides not matched to a gene: 4. Germline V gene sequence: CDR1 LNHDA, CDR2 SQIVND (reference sequence). This CDR3 is 14 amino acids long. CDR3 in amino acids: CASSTLQGNYGYTF. The CDR3 region has the DNA TGTGCCAGTAGTACTTTACAGGGGAACTATGGCTACACCTTC.

The rearrangement links TRBV19 to TRBJ2-7; maybe TRBD2 (6 bases). The V end was cut by 3 bases, the J end by 3 bases, with 21 bases between. The CDR3 runs 17 residues. Germline V gives CDR1 LNHDA, CDR2 SQIVND (reference sequence). CDR3 sequence (DNA): TGTGCCAGTAGTATGGGAGGAATCAGCGGCAACTTCTACGAGCAGTACTTC. It translates to CASSMGGISGNFYEQYF.

This chain joins TRBV5-6 and TRBJ2-1; 9 bases map to TRBD2. The CDR3 extends over 17 amino acids. CDR1 and CDR2 (germline): SGHDT, YYEEEE. J was trimmed by 0 bases and V by 4 bases; bases with no gene match: 8. CDR3 DNA sequence: TGTGCCAGCAGCCTCCGGACTAGCGTGCCCTCCTACAATGAGCAGTTCTTC. It specifies CASSLRTSVPSYNEQFF.

The V and J genes are TRBV12-3 or TRBV12-4 and TRBJ2-7; TRBD2 agrees at 10 bases. This CDR3 comprises 13 residues. J gave up 5 bases and V 6 bases, and 4 bases lay outside the gene matches. Here the CDR3 reads CASRLAGQNEQYF. The CDR3 DNA reads as TGTGCCAGCAGACTAGCGGGACAGAACGAGCAGTACTTC.

This clone has just a few counts. The rearrangement joins TRBV3-1 (or the pseudogene TRBV3-2) to TRBJ1-1; D is unresolved. Trimming shortened V by 2 bases and J by 5 bases, and 6 bases separated the two germline ends. The length of the CDR3 is 12 residues. The V gene's germline CDR1 is LGHDT and CDR2 YNNKEL (reference sequence). CDR3: CASSQRETEAFF. Here the CDR3 DNA reads TGTGCCAGCAGCCAAAGGGAGACTGAAGCTTTCTTT.